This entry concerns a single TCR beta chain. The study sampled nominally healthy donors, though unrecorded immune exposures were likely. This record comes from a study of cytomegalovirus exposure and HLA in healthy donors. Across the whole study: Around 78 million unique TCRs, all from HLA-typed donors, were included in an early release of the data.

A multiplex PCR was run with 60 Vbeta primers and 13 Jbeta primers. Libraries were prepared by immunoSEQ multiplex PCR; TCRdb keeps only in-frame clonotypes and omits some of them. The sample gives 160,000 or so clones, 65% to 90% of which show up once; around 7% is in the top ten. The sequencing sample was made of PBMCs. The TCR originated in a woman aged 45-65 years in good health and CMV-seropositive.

This CDR3 reads CASSAGVRGAPNYGYTF. DNA of the CDR3: TGTGCCAGCAGCGCTGGTGTACGTGGGGCGCCAAACTATGGCTACACCTTC. The chain uses TRBV9 and TRBJ1-2; TRBD1 is a possible D gene (5 bases). CDR3 length equals 17 residues. Germline loops: CDR1 SGDLS, CDR2 YYNGEE. V was pared by 3 bases and J by 2 bases, with 20 bases between.